This T cell receptor beta chain was recorded in a study of cytomegalovirus exposure and HLA in healthy donors. Primers: 60 Vbeta forward and 13 Jbeta reverse. Some clones are missing from TCRdb's copy, which holds only in-frame ones; the method was immunoSEQ multiplex PCR. The data contain about 99,000 clones, about 9.4% of them singletons. Per the germline V gene, CDR1 is SGHRS and CDR2 is YFSETQ. V was shortened by 0 bases and J by 6 bases, with 13 bases between the two germline ends. CDR3 length equals 14 residues. This clone was counted a few times. The rearrangement uses TRBV5-1 and TRBJ2-7; D unresolved. This TCR came from a man aged 40-49 years in good health and CMV-seropositive. The sample comprised PBMCs. CDR3 sequence: CASSLESSSREQYF. The CDR3 DNA is TGCGCCAGCAGCTTGGAGTCTAGTTCGCGCGAGCAGTACTTC.